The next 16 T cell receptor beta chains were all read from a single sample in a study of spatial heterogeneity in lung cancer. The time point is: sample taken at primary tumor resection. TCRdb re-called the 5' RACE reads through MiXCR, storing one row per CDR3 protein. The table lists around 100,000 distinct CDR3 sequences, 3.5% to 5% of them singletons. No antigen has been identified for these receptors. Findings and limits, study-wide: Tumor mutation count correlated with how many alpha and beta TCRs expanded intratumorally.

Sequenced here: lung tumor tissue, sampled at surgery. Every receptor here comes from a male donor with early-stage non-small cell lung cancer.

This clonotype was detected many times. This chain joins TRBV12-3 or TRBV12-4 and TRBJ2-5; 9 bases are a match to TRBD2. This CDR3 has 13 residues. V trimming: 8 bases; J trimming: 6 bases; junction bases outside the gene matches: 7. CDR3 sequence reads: CASGIAGAKTQYF. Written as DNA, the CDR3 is TGTGCCAGCGGGATAGCGGGGGCGAAGACCCAGTACTTC.

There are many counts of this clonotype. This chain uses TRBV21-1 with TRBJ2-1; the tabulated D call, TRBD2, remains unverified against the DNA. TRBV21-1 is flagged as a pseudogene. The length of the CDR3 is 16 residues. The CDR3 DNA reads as TGTGCCAGCAGCAGGAGGGAGGCCACATCCTACAATGAGCAGTTCTTC. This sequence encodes CASSRREATSYNEQFF.

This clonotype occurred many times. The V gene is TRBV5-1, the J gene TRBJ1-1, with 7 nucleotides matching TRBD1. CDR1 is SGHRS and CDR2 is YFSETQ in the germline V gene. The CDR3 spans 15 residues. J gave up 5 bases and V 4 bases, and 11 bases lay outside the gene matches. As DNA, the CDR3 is TGCGCCAGCAGCGGTGGACAGGAGAGAGGGACTGAAGCTTTCTTT. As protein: CASSGGQERGTEAFF.

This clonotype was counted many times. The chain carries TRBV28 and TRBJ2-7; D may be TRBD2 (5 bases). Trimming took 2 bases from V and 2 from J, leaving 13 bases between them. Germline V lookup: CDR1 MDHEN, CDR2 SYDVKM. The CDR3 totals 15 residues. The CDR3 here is CASSLPRTSTYEQYF. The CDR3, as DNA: TGTGCCAGCAGTTTACCGAGGACTTCCACCTACGAGCAGTACTTC.

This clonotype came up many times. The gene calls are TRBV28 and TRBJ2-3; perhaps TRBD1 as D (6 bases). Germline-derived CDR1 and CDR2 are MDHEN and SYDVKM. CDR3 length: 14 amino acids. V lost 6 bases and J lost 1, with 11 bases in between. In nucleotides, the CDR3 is TGTGCCAGCAGCCCGGGACACCGCACAGATACGCAGTATTTT. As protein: CASSPGHRTDTQYF.

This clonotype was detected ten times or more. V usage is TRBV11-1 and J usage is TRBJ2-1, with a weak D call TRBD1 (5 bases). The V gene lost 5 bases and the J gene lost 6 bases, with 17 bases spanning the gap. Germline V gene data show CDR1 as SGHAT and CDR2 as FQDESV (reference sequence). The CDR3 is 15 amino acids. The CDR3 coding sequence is TGTGCCAGCAGCAGGGGTTACATACTGGGCAATGAGCAGTTCTTC. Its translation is CASSRGYILGNEQFF. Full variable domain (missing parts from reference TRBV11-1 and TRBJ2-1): EAEVAQSPRYKITEKSQAVAFWCDPISGHATLYWYRQILGQGPELLVQFQDESVVDDSQLPKDRFSAERLKGVDSTLKIQPAELGDSAMYLCASSRGYILGNEQFFGPGTRLTVL.

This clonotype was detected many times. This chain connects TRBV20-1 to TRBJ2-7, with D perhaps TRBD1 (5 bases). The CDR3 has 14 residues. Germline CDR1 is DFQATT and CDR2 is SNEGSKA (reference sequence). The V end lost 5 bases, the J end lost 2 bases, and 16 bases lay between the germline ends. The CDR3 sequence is CSAPRQSRPYEQYF. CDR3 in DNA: TGCAGTGCTCCTAGACAGAGTCGCCCCTACGAGCAGTACTTC.

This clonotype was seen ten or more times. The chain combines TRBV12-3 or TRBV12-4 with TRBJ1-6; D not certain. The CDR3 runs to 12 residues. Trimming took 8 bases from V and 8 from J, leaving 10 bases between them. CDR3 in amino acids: CASRRLDSPLHF. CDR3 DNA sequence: TGTGCCAGCCGCCGTCTCGATTCACCCCTCCACTTT.

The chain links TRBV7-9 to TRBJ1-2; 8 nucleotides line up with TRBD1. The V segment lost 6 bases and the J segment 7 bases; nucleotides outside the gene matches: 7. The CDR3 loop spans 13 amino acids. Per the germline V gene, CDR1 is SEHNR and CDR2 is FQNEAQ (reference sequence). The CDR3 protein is CASSTGQGGGYTF. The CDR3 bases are TGTGCCAGCAGTACCGGACAGGGCGGTGGCTACACCTTC.

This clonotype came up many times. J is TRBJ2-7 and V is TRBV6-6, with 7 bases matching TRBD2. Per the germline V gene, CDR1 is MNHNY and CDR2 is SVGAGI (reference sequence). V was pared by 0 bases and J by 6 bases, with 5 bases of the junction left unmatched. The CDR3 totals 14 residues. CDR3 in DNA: TGTGCCAGCAGTTACTCACTAGCGTCGGGCGAGCAGTACTTC. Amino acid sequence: CASSYSLASGEQYF.

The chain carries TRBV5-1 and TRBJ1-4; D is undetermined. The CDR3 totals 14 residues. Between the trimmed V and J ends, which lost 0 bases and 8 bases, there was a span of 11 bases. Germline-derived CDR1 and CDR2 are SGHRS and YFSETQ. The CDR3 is CASSLAGNGEKLFF. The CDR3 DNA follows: TGCGCCAGCAGCTTGGCAGGAAACGGAGAAAAACTGTTTTTT.

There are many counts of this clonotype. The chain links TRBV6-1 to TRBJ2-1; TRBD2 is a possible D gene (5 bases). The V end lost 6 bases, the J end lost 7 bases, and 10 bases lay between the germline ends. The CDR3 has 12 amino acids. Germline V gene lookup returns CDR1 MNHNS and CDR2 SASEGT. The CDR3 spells CASRRVGNEQFF. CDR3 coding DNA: TGTGCCAGCAGGAGGGTGGGGAATGAGCAGTTCTTC.

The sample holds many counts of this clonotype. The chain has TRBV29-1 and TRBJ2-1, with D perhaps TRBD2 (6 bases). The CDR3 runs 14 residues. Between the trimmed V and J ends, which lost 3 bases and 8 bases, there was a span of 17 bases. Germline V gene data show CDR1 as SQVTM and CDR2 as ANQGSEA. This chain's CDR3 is CSVERRDRSDEQFF. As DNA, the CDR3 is TGCAGCGTTGAGAGGCGGGATAGGAGCGATGAGCAGTTCTTC.

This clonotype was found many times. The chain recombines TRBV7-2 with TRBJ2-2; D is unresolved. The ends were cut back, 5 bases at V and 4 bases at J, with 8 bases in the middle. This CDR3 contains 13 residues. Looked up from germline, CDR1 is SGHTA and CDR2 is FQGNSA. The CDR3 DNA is TGTGCCAGCAGCCTAACCCGCACCGGGGAGCTGTTTTTT. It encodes CASSLTRTGELFF.

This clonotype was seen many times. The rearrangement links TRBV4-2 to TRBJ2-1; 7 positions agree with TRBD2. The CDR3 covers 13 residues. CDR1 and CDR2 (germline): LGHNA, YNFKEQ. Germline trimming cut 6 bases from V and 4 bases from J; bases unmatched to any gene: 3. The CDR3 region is CASSSGGYNEQFF. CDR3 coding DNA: TGTGCCAGCAGTTCCGGGGGGTACAATGAGCAGTTCTTC.

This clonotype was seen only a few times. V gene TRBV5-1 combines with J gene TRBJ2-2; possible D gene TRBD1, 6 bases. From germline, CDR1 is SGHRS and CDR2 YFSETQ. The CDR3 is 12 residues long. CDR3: CVGDTNTGELFF. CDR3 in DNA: TGCGTAGGGGACACGAACACCGGGGAGCTGTTTTTT.